This T cell receptor (beta chain) derives from a study of blood T cells in healthy people across ages. The ends were cut back, 6 bases at V and 10 bases at J, with 16 bases in the middle. This CDR3 is 13 amino acids long. Per germline, CDR1 MDHEN and CDR2 SYDVKM. Together with a sample-barcoded 5' primer, a J-beta primer mix was included in a second PCR lasting roughly 6 to 12 cycles. TCRdb reprocessed the 5' RACE reads via MiXCR and lists one record per CDR3 protein. The table lists approximately 960,000 distinct CDR3 sequences, approximately 32% of them singletons. In addition, the sample was reused for a study of T cells of mothers and their children.

Material for sequencing was blood. The V call is TRBV28, the J call TRBJ2-1; perhaps TRBD2 as D (5 bases). The clonotype was recovered from a woman aged 35 to 49 in good health. This CDR3 is CASRLRLTYEQFF. The DNA for the CDR3 is TGTGCCAGCAGACTTCGACTAACCTACGAGCAGTTCTTC.